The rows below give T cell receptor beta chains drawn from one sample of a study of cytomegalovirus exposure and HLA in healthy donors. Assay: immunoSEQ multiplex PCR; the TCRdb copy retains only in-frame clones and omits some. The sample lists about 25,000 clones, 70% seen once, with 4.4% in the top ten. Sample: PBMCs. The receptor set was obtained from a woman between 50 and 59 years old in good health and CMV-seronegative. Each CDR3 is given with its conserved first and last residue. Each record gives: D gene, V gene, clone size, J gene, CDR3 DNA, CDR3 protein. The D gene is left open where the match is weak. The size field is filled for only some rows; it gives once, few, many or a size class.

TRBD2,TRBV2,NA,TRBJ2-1,TGTGCCAGCAGTGAAGGTCTAGCGGGAGCATATGAGCAGTTCTTC,CASSEGLAGAYEQFF
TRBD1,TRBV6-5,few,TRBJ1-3,TGTGCCAGCAGCCCAAAGGGACAGGGAAACACCATATATTTT,CASSPKGQGNTIYF
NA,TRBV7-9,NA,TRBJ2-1,TGTGCCAGCAGCTCTCACCGCCAGACGGGCAATGAGCAGTTCTTC,CASSSHRQTGNEQFF
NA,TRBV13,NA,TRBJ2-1,TGTGCCAGCAGCTTCTCAAACACCCCCAGCGATGAGCAGTTCTTC,CASSFSNTPSDEQFF
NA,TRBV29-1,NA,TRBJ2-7,TGCAGCGCCGGGGTAGGGCCCTACGAGCAGTACTTC,CSAGVGPYEQYF
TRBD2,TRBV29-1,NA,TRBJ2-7,TGCAGCGCCGTCGGACTAGCGAGGAGCTCCTACGAGCAGTACTTC,CSAVGLARSSYEQYF
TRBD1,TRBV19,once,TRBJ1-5,TGTGCCAGTAGTATTGCCCTAGGGGGCAGGGGAAATAGCAATCAGCCCCAGCATTTT,CASSIALGGRGNSNQPQHF
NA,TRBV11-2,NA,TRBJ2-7,TGTGCCAGCAGCTACAGCAACTACGAGCAGTACTTC,CASSYSNYEQYF
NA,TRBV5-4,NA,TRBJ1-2,TGTGCCAGCAGCGGCCGGGGATCAAACCCTGATGGCTACACCTTC,CASSGRGSNPDGYTF
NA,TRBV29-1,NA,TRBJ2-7,TGCAGCGTTGTGGGGGCCCCTCTCGAGCAGTACTTC,CSVVGAPLEQYF